Sequencing of this T cell receptor beta chain was carried out in a study of CD8+CD57+ T cells in acquired aplastic anemia. Researchers used genomic DNA as the template to profile TCR beta VDJ and CDR3. In TCRdb, the reads were re-called with MiXCR into one record per CDR3 protein. The table lists a few hundred thousand distinct CDR3 sequences, approximately 33% of them singletons. Sequenced patients had shown CD8+CD57+ cell expansion by flow cytometry. Severe acquired aplastic anemia affected all patients. Patients were untreated when blood was sampled. The sample holds a few counts of this clonotype. This CDR3 comprises 14 residues. V lost 3 bases, J lost 9 bases, and 8 bases stayed unmatched. Germline lookup yields CDR1 SGHTA and CDR2 FQGTGA.

The chain recombines TRBV7-3 with TRBJ2-1; TRBD1 aligns across 7 bases. Sequenced material: sorted CD4+, CD8+, or CD8+CD57+ T cells (not recorded which) from PBMCs. This TCR was sampled from a human donor with aplastic anemia. The CDR3: CASSFGARGSEQFF. DNA for the CDR3: TGTGCCAGCAGCTTCGGGGCCAGGGGGAGTGAGCAGTTCTTC.